These 5 T cell receptor beta chains were sequenced from one sample in a study of OX40 agonist ivuxolimab in advanced cancers. Clones were read by immunoSEQ multiplex PCR, and TCRdb kept only the in-frame ones, dropping some. The profile shows around 40,000 clones, roughly 90% of them singletons. The specimen was CD4+ or CD8+ T cells sorted from blood, collected in a trial of the OX40 agonist ivuxolimab. The source of these receptors is an adult with an advanced solid tumor such as melanoma, head and neck, liver or kidney cancer.

The chain combines TRBV19 with TRBJ1-1; 7 bases line up with TRBD1. V trimming: 6 bases; J trimming: 2 bases; junction bases outside the gene matches: 6. The CDR3 has 14 amino acids. CDR1 and CDR2 (germline): LNHDA, SQIVND (reference sequence). CDR3 in amino acids: CASSQGQLNTEAFF. CDR3 nucleotides: TGTGCCAGTAGCCAGGGACAGCTAAACACTGAAGCTTTCTTT.

The V call is TRBV5-4, the J call TRBJ2-1; TRBD2 matches 12 bases. This CDR3 is 18 amino acids long. Germline CDR1 is SGHNT and CDR2 is YYREEE (reference sequence). Trimming removed 2 bases from V and 2 bases from J; junction bases left unmatched: 8. CDR3 DNA sequence: TGTGCCAGCAGCTTACGGACTAGCGGGGTTAAAGCCTACAATGAGCAGTTCTTC. Protein sequence: CASSLRTSGVKAYNEQFF. Drawing the rest from reference TRBV5-4 and TRBJ2-1, the complete variable domain is ETGVTQSPTHLIKTRGQQVTLRCSSQSGHNTVSWYQQALGQGPQFIFQYYREEENGRGNFPPRFSGLQFPNYSSELNVNALELDDSALYLCASSLRTSGVKAYNEQFFGPGTRLTVL.

This chain links TRBV27 with TRBJ2-1; D ambiguous. Germline V lookup: CDR1 MNHEY, CDR2 SMNVEV (reference sequence). The CDR3 consists of 13 residues. V shed 3 bases and J shed 14 bases, with 17 bases lying between them. CDR3 coding DNA: TGTGCCAGCAGTTTTGGGTCAACGAGAGTTGAGTTCTTC. It encodes CASSFGSTRVEFF.

The chain carries TRBV4-3 and TRBJ2-3; 8 bases match TRBD2. The trim removed 1 base at V and 5 bases at J, leaving 11 bases unmatched. The CDR3 extends over 17 amino acids. CDR1 and CDR2 from the germline V gene are LGHNA and YSLEER. This chain's CDR3 is CASSQVLGRGDIDTQYF. The CDR3 nucleotides are TGCGCCAGCAGCCAAGTCTTAGGGCGGGGGGATATAGATACGCAGTATTTT.

This chain joins TRBV9 and TRBJ1-5, with D hard to call. The V gene's germline CDR1 is SGDLS and CDR2 YYNGEE. CDR3 length: 14 amino acids. Deletions cut 0 bases from V and 2 bases from J, with 6 bases between. CDR3 bases: TGTGCCAGCAGCGTAGGAAGTGGCAATCAGCCCCAGCATTTT. Its translation is CASSVGSGNQPQHF. Combining the CDR3 with reference TRBV9 and TRBJ1-5 gives the whole variable domain DSGVTQTPKHLITATGQRVTLRCSPRSGDLSVYWYQQSLDQGLQFLIQYYNGEERAKGNILERFSAQQFPDLHSELNLSSLELGDSALYFCASSVGSGNQPQHFGDGTRLSIL.